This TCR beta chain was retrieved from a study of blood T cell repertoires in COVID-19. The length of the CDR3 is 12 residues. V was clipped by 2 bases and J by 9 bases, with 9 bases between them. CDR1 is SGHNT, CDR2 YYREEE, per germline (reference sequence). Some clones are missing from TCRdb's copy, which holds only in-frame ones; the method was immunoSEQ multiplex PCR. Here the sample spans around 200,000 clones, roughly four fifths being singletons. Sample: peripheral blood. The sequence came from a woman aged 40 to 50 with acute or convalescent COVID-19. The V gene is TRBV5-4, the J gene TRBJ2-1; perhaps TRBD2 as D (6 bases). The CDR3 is CASSFGGGEQFF. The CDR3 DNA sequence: TGTGCCAGCAGCTTTGGGGGAGGTGAGCAGTTCTTC.